The rows below give T cell receptor beta chains drawn from one sample of a study of CD8 T cells in Susac syndrome. TCRdb processed the immunoSEQ multiplex PCR reads anew with MiXCR; each CDR3 protein has one entry. This table has approximately 100,000 distinct CDR3 sequences, less than 95% appearing once. Sequenced input: CD8+ T cells from PBMCs. The receptors were sampled from a human donor with Susac syndrome. The CDR3 runs from the conserved cysteine through the conserved F or W. Fields, in order: clone size, V gene, J gene, D gene, CDR3 DNA, CDR3 protein. A D gene is named only where the DNA matches it firmly. Clone size is not always given. Where it is, it says once, few, many or a class for expanded clones.

size: NA
V: TRBV29-1
J: TRBJ2-1
D: NA
DNA: TGCAGCGTTGAAAAGGGGTATGAGCAGTTCTTC
CDR3: CSVEKGYEQFF

size: NA
V: TRBV27
J: TRBJ1-1
D: TRBD1
DNA: TGTGCCAGCGGGACAGCGAGGACACCTGAAGCTTTCTTT
CDR3: CASGTARTPEAFF

size: NA
V: TRBV20-1
J: TRBJ2-7
D: NA
DNA: TGCAGTGCTAGCGGGGGCTCCTACGAGCAGTACTTC
CDR3: CSASGGSYEQYF

size: NA
V: TRBV6-2/TRBV6-3
J: TRBJ2-2
D: NA
DNA: TGTGCCAGCAGTAACAACAGGGTCGAGGAGCTGTTTTTT
CDR3: CASSNNRVEELFF

size: once
V: TRBV25-1
J: TRBJ2-1
D: TRBD2
DNA: TGTGCCAGCAGTTCTCCCCCGGGGGGGCGGTATGAGCAGTTCTTC
CDR3: CASSSPPGGRYEQFF

size: NA
V: TRBV20-1
J: TRBJ1-1
D: NA
DNA: TGCAGTGCTAGGGGTGGGGGTGCTGAAGCTTTCTTT
CDR3: CSARGGGAEAFF

size: NA
V: TRBV4-2
J: TRBJ2-7
D: NA
DNA: TGTGCCAGCAGCCAAGGGTTCCCCTACGAGCAGTACTTC
CDR3: CASSQGFPYEQYF

size: NA
V: TRBV5-6
J: TRBJ2-7
D: TRBD2
DNA: TGTGCCAGCAGACCCTGGACTAGCTACGAGCAGTACTTC
CDR3: CASRPWTSYEQYF

size: once
V: TRBV5-4
J: TRBJ2-7
D: NA
DNA: TGTGCCAGCAGCTCCCCCCCATGGGATCCCTCCTACGAGCAGTACTTC
CDR3: CASSSPPWDPSYEQYF

size: NA
V: TRBV7-9
J: TRBJ2-1
D: NA
DNA: TGTGCCAGCAGCGTAACCGATGAGCAGTTCTTC
CDR3: CASSVTDEQFF

size: NA
V: TRBV7-9
J: TRBJ1-3
D: NA
DNA: TGTGCCAGCAGCTCGGGCAGTGGGAAAAGGAACACCATATATTTT
CDR3: CASSSGSGKRNTIYF

size: few
V: TRBV13
J: TRBJ2-3
D: NA
DNA: TGTGCCAGCAGCTTAGGGAGGGGCTCGGCAGATACGCAGTATTTT
CDR3: CASSLGRGSADTQYF

size: NA
V: TRBV20-1
J: TRBJ2-3
D: TRBD2
DNA: TGCAGGGCTAGCGGGGAAAGCACAGATACGCAGTATTTT
CDR3: CRASGESTDTQYF